This T cell receptor beta chain appears in the sequencing data of a study of human T cells and chemical hapten exposure. Across the study: Upper inner arm skin measuring about 2 cm by about 2 cm received 2% DPC for sensitization. Regarding the study as a whole: Compared with pre-sensitization or healthy control sets, expanded TCRs clustered more. The number of TCRs above 1 in 1000 frequency did not change after DPC sensitization.

The CDR3 is made up of 14 amino acids. Germline CDR1 is SGDLS and CDR2 is YYNGEE. V shed 4 bases and J 5 bases; nucleotides not matched to a gene: 4. TCRdb reprocessed the RACE reads via MiXCR and lists one record per CDR3 protein. The sample lists about 120,000 distinct CDR3 sequences, 9% to 13% occurring once. Only a few counts were recorded for this clonotype. Its antigen is unidentified. Time point noted: patch test 1, 2 weeks after DPC sensitization. Described treatment: therapeutic diphenylcyclopropenone sensitization with weekly scalp DPC. The V call is TRBV9, the J call TRBJ1-1; 11 bases are shared with TRBD1. The sequencing here drew on whole blood, taken in connection with sensitization to the hapten diphenylcyclopropenone (DPC). The receptor was derived from a woman between 50 and 59 years old with alopecia areata. Some clones in this sample may be carry-over from other donors' samples. The CDR3 loop is CASSSGDRGTEAFF. CDR3 in DNA: TGTGCCAGCAGCTCCGGGGACAGGGGGACTGAAGCTTTCTTT.